This T cell receptor beta chain was identified in a study of T cell responses to AZD1222 COVID-19 vaccine. Comments on this clone: Antigen: not known.

Study results and limitations: The breadth and depth of Spike-specific TCRs increased once two AZD1222 doses had been given.

Here immunoSEQ multiplex PCR was the method, and the copy in TCRdb shows in-frame clones only, minus some. In the table there are about 190,000 clones, roughly 88% of which are singletons. This TCR derives from an adult in good health. The source material was peripheral blood, sampled on day 0 of AZD1222 vaccination.

The CDR3 nucleotides are TGTGCCAGCAGCCCAAGATCGACAGGCAACAATGAGCAGTTCTTC. Amino acids: CASSPRSTGNNEQFF. The rearrangement joins TRBV7-9 to TRBJ2-1; the D gene is possibly TRBD1 (6 bases). Trimming removed 5 bases from V and 5 bases from J, with 16 bases in between. Germline V lookup: CDR1 SEHNR, CDR2 FQNEAQ (reference sequence). The length of the CDR3 is 15 residues. The variable domain in full, with the rest retrieved from reference TRBV7-9 and TRBJ2-1, is DTGVSQNPRHKITKRGQNVTFRCDPISEHNRLYWYRQTLGQGPEFLTYFQNEAQLEKSRLLSDRFSAERPKGSFSTLEIQRTEQGDSAMYLCASSPRSTGNNEQFFGPGTRLTVL.